The present entry profiles one TCR beta chain with its context. Participants spanned ages roughly 18 to 90 years and resided in 20 to 30 US areas. Participant reports of clinical history set cohort assignment. This entry comes from a study of blood T cell repertoires in COVID-19. In the authors' workflow: Counts of nucleated cells, estimated from reference gene primer amplification, were obtained. Sequencing was performed with immunoSEQ multiplex PCR; in TCRdb, only in-frame clones are kept and a portion is missing. That table is the source of V, J and clone size, and D and trimming were worked out from the DNA. The repertoire holds about 220,000 clones, with approximately 90% as singletons. Sequenced: PBMCs or T cells enriched from blood (not recorded which). The receptor was isolated from a woman in her 30s who had recovered from COVID-19.

The CDR3 sequence is CASSPDRVPYGYTF. CDR3 DNA sequence: TGTGCCAGCAGCCCGGACAGGGTCCCGTATGGCTACACCTTC. The J gene is TRBJ1-2, the V gene TRBV4-2; 8 nucleotides match TRBD1. With V trimmed by 4 bases and J by 5 bases, 6 bases remained unmatched. Germline-derived CDR1 and CDR2 are LGHNA and YNFKEQ. The CDR3 covers 14 residues.